Detailed here is one T cell receptor (beta chain). Trimming pared 4 bases from V and 7 bases from J, leaving 13 bases between. This CDR3 contains 13 residues. Germline V gene lookup returns CDR1 DFQATT and CDR2 SNEGSKA (reference sequence). The data were taken from a study of response to subunit inactivated influenza vaccine. One entry per CDR3 protein, called by TCRdb with MiXCR from the RT-PCR reads. The sample contains about 620,000 distinct CDR3 sequences, about 11% of which appear only once. These data were also reused for a study on T cells expressing NK-cell markers. That source notes: In generating TCR beta cDNA, 5'RACE template switching with UMIs was used. It was from sorted CD3+CD56+NKG2C+, CD3+CD56+NKG2C- and CD3+CD56-NKG2C+ T cells that TCR beta repertoires came. The study found dominant NKG2C+ clonotypes at roughly 1.0-7.0% of CD8+ T cells in about six donors. Expanded clones of NKG2C+ T cells had an unclear HCMV specificity.

The source of this sequence is a man in his fifties who received an inactivated influenza vaccine. The sequencing used PBMCs from blood, collected on the day of vaccination. This sequence joins TRBV20-1 and TRBJ2-2; D perhaps matches TRBD1 (6 bases). As DNA, the CDR3 is TGCAGTGCTACAGGACAGCCGAGCGGGGAGCTGTTTTTT. It translates to CSATGQPSGELFF.